The T cell receptor beta chain described here comes from a study of early T cells in non-severe SARS-CoV-2 infection (dated by TCRdb to 2020 to 2022). Looking at the study overall: Because TCR sequencing was done on bulk RNA from unsorted whole blood, the alpha and beta chains could not be paired.

Library generation was performed with 5' RACE. Sequenced using a NextSeq 500. Unique molecular identifiers were attached to individual cDNA molecules in the TCR library protocol so that sequencing error and PCR bias could be corrected. Both TCR alpha and beta chains were sequenced, and tight co-correlation was observed between alpha and beta sequence abundances in each sample. As for the original processing: Decombinator V4 was used to perform V gene, J gene and CDR3 annotation of TCR sequences. TCRs were defined as expanded if a significant change between any two time points was detected under a Poisson model with p below 0.0001. TCR abundances were normalised to the total number of TCRs sequenced per sample and were expressed as counts per million. TRAV1-2 paired with TRAJ12, TRAJ20 or TRAJ33 defined MAIT TCRs, while TRAV10 paired with TRAJ18 defined iNKT TCRs. A search of VDJdb, accessed on 1 November 2021, was run for TCRs annotated to CMV, EBV and SARS-CoV-2, with TCRs annotated for multiple antigens excluded. The raw public data were reprocessed by TCRdb itself: fastp quality trimming at Q25, MiXCR clonotype calling, in-frame beta chains only. Every entry covers one CDR3 protein and lists the most common genes and DNA from its rows. The authors' filters were not applied to this entry. Counted in this sample were 60,000 to 75,000 distinct CDR3 sequences; roughly 10% of them appeared once. The ten largest clones capture 5.7% of the sample.

Set within a cohort of healthcare workers in London, UK, this nested case-control study involved weekly PCR testing of nasopharyngeal swabs along with blood sampling. Healthcare workers were enrolled in the week of the UK lockdown, from 23 to 31 March 2020, and were followed every week for up to roughly 15 weeks. The investigation overall reported the following: VDJdb matching was skewed toward anti-spike CD8 responses and likely underestimated virus-specific expansions by missing private and CD4 specificities.

This clonotype has only a few counts. Its antigen target is currently unknown. The record has no base qualities; no much larger clone is one base away. Trimming at the junction amounts to 4 bases on V and 1 base on J, and the germline ends lie 13 bases apart. Inclusive of the bounding cysteine and phenylalanine, the CDR3 is 14 residues long. Just the 42-base CDR3 DNA is kept, in frame starting at base 1. Sequences SQVTM (CDR1) and ANQGSEA (CDR2) are obtained from the germline V gene. The chain is assembled from TRBV29-1 and TRBJ1-1; a tentative D call is TRBD1 (6 bases match). Sequences were derived from whole blood, sampled at baseline. The source is an adult who was a healthcare worker with PCR-confirmed SARS-CoV-2 infection or an uninfected control (not recorded which). The CDR3 protein sequence reads: CSVAPRQANTEAFF. The sequence in DNA is TGCAGCGTTGCCCCCCGACAGGCGAACACTGAAGCTTTCTTT.